Reported below is one T cell receptor (beta chain). The CDR3 is 16 amino acids. The V segment lost 0 bases and the J segment 3 bases; nucleotides outside the gene matches: 3. From germline, CDR1 is LGHNA and CDR2 YSLEER. This entry belongs to a study of technical replicates of blood from several donors. Sequenced by immunoSEQ multiplex PCR; TCRdb stores in-frame clones only, minus some. Among more than 55,000 clones listed, about 90% were seen once. The chain joins TRBV4-3 to TRBJ2-7, with 12 bases matching TRBD2. Sequenced sample: T cells isolated from PBMCs. The origin of this receptor is a human donor in good health. CDR3 in DNA: TGCGCCAGCAGCCAAGAATCGACTAGCGGGAGCTACGAGCAGTACTTC. The encoded protein is CASSQESTSGSYEQYF.